Each of the 25 T cell receptor beta chains below was sequenced from the same sample in a study of technical replicates of blood from several donors. Sequencing was performed with immunoSEQ multiplex PCR; in TCRdb, only in-frame clones are kept and a portion is missing. The repertoire consists of about 80,000 clones, with 75% to 95% occurring once and the leading ten covering 0.3% to 0.45%. Sequencing used T cells isolated from PBMCs. The receptors were sampled from a human donor in good health.

This clone was detected only once. The chain employs TRBV12-5 and TRBJ1-5; D remains ambiguous. Germline CDR1 is LGHNT and CDR2 is FRNRAP. The V and J ends lost 6 bases and 1 base respectively, with 7 bases between them. The CDR3 has 13 amino acids. The CDR3 DNA sequence: TGTGCTAGTGGGCTAGACAGCAATCAGCCCCAGCATTTT. It is translated as CASGLDSNQPQHF.

The gene calls are TRBV15 and TRBJ2-5; D gene unclear. The CDR3 consists of 15 residues. Germline V gene sequence: CDR1 LNHNV, CDR2 YYDKDF (reference sequence). The V end lost 0 bases, the J end lost 2 bases, and 10 bases lay between the germline ends. Here the CDR3 reads CATSRDGTEQETQYF. In nucleotides, the CDR3 is TGTGCCACCAGCAGAGATGGAACAGAGCAAGAGACCCAGTACTTC.

About this clone itself: At one end the junction does not follow the germline gene, possibly because of a read error. The chain recombines TRBV7-2 with TRBJ2-5, with a possible D match to TRBD1 (5 bases). CDR3 length equals 15 residues. Germline CDR1 SGHTA, CDR2 FQGNSA. CDR3 amino acids: CVSSPESGFRETQYF. The CDR3, as DNA: TGTGTCAGCAGCCCCGAGTCAGGGTTCAGGGAGACCCAGTACTTC.

This clone was seen just once. The rearrangement links TRBV7-9 to TRBJ2-1, with TRBD2 identical over 13 bases. The germline V gene has CDR1 SEHNR and CDR2 FQNEAQ (reference sequence). With V trimmed by 4 bases and J by 6 bases, 0 bases remained unmatched. The CDR3 is 14 amino acids. CDR3 loop: CASSWTSGSNEQFF. In nucleotides, the CDR3 is TGTGCCAGCAGCTGGACTAGCGGGAGCAATGAGCAGTTCTTC.

The V call is TRBV7-9, the J call TRBJ2-7; the D is unclear. In germline, CDR1 is SEHNR, CDR2 FQNEAQ (reference sequence). This CDR3 is 13 amino acids long. V was pared by 6 bases and J by 0 bases, with 9 bases between. Here the CDR3 DNA reads TGTGCCAGCAGAAAGACTGCCTCCTACGAGCAGTACTTC. It is translated as CASRKTASYEQYF.

The chain employs TRBV7-2 and TRBJ2-5, with 7 nucleotides matching TRBD2. Trimming took 1 base from V and 4 from J; bases not matched to a gene: 6. This CDR3 spans 15 amino acids. In germline, CDR1 is SGHTA, CDR2 FQGNSA. Here the CDR3 reads CASSLVATGGETQYF. In nucleotides, the CDR3 is TGTGCCAGCAGCTTAGTAGCGACGGGGGGAGAGACCCAGTACTTC.

The chain has TRBV19 and TRBJ2-2, with 8 bases lining up with TRBD2. Germline V CDR1 and CDR2: LNHDA, SQIVND (reference sequence). There are 15 residues in the CDR3. With V trimmed by 2 bases and J by 6 bases, 5 bases remained unmatched. DNA of the CDR3: TGTGCCAGTAGTATAAGCGGGAGCCTTCCCGGGGAGCTGTTTTTT. The encoded protein is CASSISGSLPGELFF.

The genes are TRBV5-1 and TRBJ2-7, with 9 nucleotides matching TRBD1. CDR3 length: 16 amino acids. The J segment lost 3 bases and the V segment lost 4 bases, leaving 11 bases of the junction unmatched. Germline V gene data show CDR1 as SGHRS and CDR2 as YFSETQ. CDR3: CASSPTGGRDFYEQYF. In DNA, the CDR3 is TGCGCCAGCAGCCCCACAGGGGGCCGCGACTTCTACGAGCAGTACTTC. Variable domain in full (rest from reference TRBV5-1 and TRBJ2-7): KAGVTQTPRYLIKTRGQQVTLSCSPISGHRSVSWYQQTPGQGLQFLFEYFSETQRNKGNFPGRFSGRQFSNSRSEMNVSTLELGDSALYLCASSPTGGRDFYEQYFGPGTRLTVT.

The chain uses TRBV7-2 and TRBJ2-7; D may be TRBD2 (6 bases). This CDR3 spans 15 amino acids. CDR1 and CDR2 from the germline V gene are SGHTA and FQGNSA. Trimming removed 2 bases from V and 2 bases from J, with 13 bases in between. CDR3 sequence (DNA): TGTGCCAGCAGCTTAATGTCGGGAGTGACCTACGAGCAGTACTTC. This sequence encodes CASSLMSGVTYEQYF.

V is TRBV5-6 and J is TRBJ2-7; unclear D gene. With 2 bases removed from V and 0 bases from J, the gap between germline ends came to 9 bases. Germline V gives CDR1 SGHDT, CDR2 YYEEEE. The CDR3 totals 14 residues. CDR3 nucleotide sequence: TGTGCCAGCAGCTTTCGATTTAGCTCCTACGAGCAGTACTTC. Protein product: CASSFRFSSYEQYF.

The genes are TRBV11-2 and TRBJ2-1; no firm D call. Germline V gene sequence: CDR1 SGHAT, CDR2 FQNNGV. The CDR3 extends over 13 amino acids. V was trimmed by 3 bases and J by 7 bases, leaving 10 bases between them. The CDR3 bases are TGTGCCAGCAGCTTCCAGACTGTTAATGAGCAGTTCTTC. Translation gives CASSFQTVNEQFF.

The rearrangement uses TRBV9 and TRBJ1-2; no clear D gene. V dropped 0 bases and J dropped 4 bases, with 7 bases sitting between them. CDR1 is SGDLS, CDR2 YYNGEE, per germline. This CDR3 has 13 residues. CDR3 region: CASSVAVSYGYTF. CDR3 in DNA: TGTGCCAGCAGCGTAGCCGTCAGCTATGGCTACACCTTC.

This clone came up a few times. V and J are TRBV7-3 and TRBJ1-1; TRBD1 might be the D (6 bases). The CDR3 runs 13 residues. The ends were cut back, 5 bases at V and 3 bases at J, with 10 bases in the middle. CDR1 and CDR2 from the germline V gene are SGHTA and FQGTGA. For the CDR3, the DNA is TGTGCCAGCAGCGGAAACAGGGACACTGAAGCTTTCTTT. The encoded protein is CASSGNRDTEAFF.

The rearrangement joins TRBV18 to TRBJ2-7; D may be TRBD1 (7 bases). The ends were cut back, 3 bases at V and 4 bases at J, with 16 bases in the middle. The germline gives CDR1 KGHSH, CDR2 LQKENI. The CDR3 sequence is 15 residues long. The CDR3 DNA reads TGTGCCAGCTCACCTCAGGGGGGACTCACTTACGAGCAGTACTTC. It yields the protein CASSPQGGLTYEQYF.

The gene calls are TRBV19 and TRBJ1-3, with 7 bases aligning to TRBD1. With V trimmed by 5 bases and J by 2 bases, 6 bases remained unmatched. Germline V gives CDR1 LNHDA, CDR2 SQIVND (reference sequence). The CDR3 contains 15 residues. The CDR3 here is CASSPGTVPGNTIYF. CDR3 nucleotides: TGTGCCAGTAGTCCCGGGACAGTACCTGGAAACACCATATATTTT.

J is TRBJ1-5 and V is TRBV7-6, with D perhaps matching TRBD1 (5 bases). The germline gives CDR1 SGHVS, CDR2 FNYEAQ. The CDR3 is made up of 15 amino acids. V was clipped by 5 bases and J by 4 bases, with 15 bases between them. The CDR3 sequence is CASSAVGLGNQPQHF. The CDR3 coding sequence is TGTGCCAGCAGCGCCGTGGGGCTTGGGAATCAGCCCCAGCATTTT.

This clone showed up just a few times. For the CDR3, the DNA is TGTGCCATCAGGCCCCGGGAGTTAGGAAGGAACGAGCAGTACTTC. It codes for CAIRPRELGRNEQYF. The chain recombines TRBV10-3 with TRBJ2-7; D possibly corresponds to TRBD2 (6 bases). CDR3 size: 15 residues. Trimming stripped 6 bases from V and 5 bases from J, with 20 bases between. The V gene's germline CDR1 is ENHRY and CDR2 SYGVKD.

V is TRBV5-6 and J is TRBJ1-2; 7 positions agree with TRBD1. The CDR3 sequence is 17 residues long. V lost 4 bases to trimming and J lost 8 bases; unmatched junction nucleotides: 20. Germline CDR1 SGHDT, CDR2 YYEEEE. The CDR3: CASSLVDRDLYRSGYTF. CDR3 nucleotides: TGTGCCAGCAGCCTGGTAGACAGGGACCTTTATCGGAGCGGCTACACCTTC.

This rearrangement joins TRBV5-1 to TRBJ1-4; possibly TRBD1 for D (6 bases). The germline V and J ends were trimmed by 4 bases and 3 bases, with 19 bases remaining between them. The CDR3 runs 17 residues. CDR1 is SGHRS and CDR2 is YFSETQ in the germline V gene. The CDR3 DNA follows: TGCGCCAGCAGCGCTAACAGGGCAGGTTTCGCTAATGAAAAACTGTTTTTT. Translated: CASSANRAGFANEKLFF.

A single count supports this clone. The chain couples TRBV28 to TRBJ2-5; 7 bases are shared with TRBD1. Germline trimming cut 7 bases from V and 5 bases from J; bases unmatched to any gene: 4. Germline V lookup: CDR1 MDHEN, CDR2 SYDVKM. CDR3 length: 12 amino acids. Here the CDR3 DNA reads TGTGCCAGCACGAGGGGGCCCGAGACCCAGTACTTC. This gives the protein CASTRGPETQYF.

This rearrangement joins TRBV4-1 to TRBJ1-2; possible D gene TRBD1, 6 bases. V lost 3 bases, J lost 8 bases, and 13 bases lay in between. This CDR3 is 13 amino acids long. Germline V lookup: CDR1 MGHRA, CDR2 YSYEKL. CDR3 loop: CASSHQGQEGYTF. As DNA, the CDR3 is TGCGCCAGCAGCCATCAGGGGCAGGAGGGCTACACCTTC.

The rearrangement uses TRBV19 and TRBJ1-5; TRBD1 agrees at 7 bases. The CDR3 has 16 amino acids. Germline CDR1 LNHDA, CDR2 SQIVND (reference sequence). V dropped 4 bases and J dropped 1; count of bases not matched to a gene: 7. CDR3 loop: CASSTQQGISNQPQHF. CDR3 nucleotides: TGTGCCAGTAGTACGCAACAGGGGATAAGCAATCAGCCCCAGCATTTT. Supplemented by reference TRBV19 and TRBJ1-5, the full variable domain reads DGGITQSPKYLFRKEGQNVTLSCEQNLNHDAMYWYRQDPGQGLRLIYYSQIVNDFQKGDIAEGYSVSREKKESFPLTVTSAQKNPTAFYLCASSTQQGISNQPQHFGDGTRLSIL.

The chain links TRBV5-8 to TRBJ1-1, with D possibly TRBD1 on 6 matching bases. Germline lookup yields CDR1 SGHTS and CDR2 YDEGEE. This CDR3 has 15 amino acids. Trimming shortened V by 4 bases and J by 1 base, and 14 bases separated the two germline ends. CDR3 protein: CASSVRQEWNTEAFF. The CDR3 DNA follows: TGTGCCAGCAGCGTACGACAGGAATGGAACACTGAAGCTTTCTTT.

This chain connects TRBV7-6 to TRBJ2-3; TRBD2 matches 8 bases. CDR3 size: 18 residues. The V gene's germline CDR1 is SGHVS and CDR2 FNYEAQ. Trimming cost V 2 bases and J 3 bases; bases outside gene matches: 13. CDR3 in amino acids: CASSLPEREIGFTDTQYF. CDR3 DNA: TGTGCCAGCAGCTTACCCGAGCGGGAGATTGGATTTACAGATACGCAGTATTTT. Supplemented by reference TRBV7-6 and TRBJ2-3, the full variable domain reads GAGVSQSPRYKVTKRGQDVALRCDPISGHVSLYWYRQALGQGPEFLTYFNYEAQQDKSGLPNDRFSAERPEGSISTLTIQRTEQRDSAMYRCASSLPEREIGFTDTQYFGPGTRLTVL.

This rearrangement joins TRBV28 to TRBJ2-7; TRBD2 matches at 9 bases. CDR1 is MDHEN and CDR2 is SYDVKM in the germline V gene. The CDR3 runs to 14 residues. The V gene end was trimmed by 2 bases and the J gene end by 4 bases; junction bases not matched to a gene: 3. CDR3 nucleotide sequence: TGTGCCAGCAGTTTAGCGGGAGGGCCGTACGAGCAGTACTTC. Translated: CASSLAGGPYEQYF.